The 2 T cell receptor beta chains below all came from one sample that was sequenced in a study of shared clonotypes between healthy human individuals. Profiled with immunoSEQ multiplex PCR; TCRdb holds only in-frame clones, not every one. The sample carries some 2,500,000 clones, 92% recorded once. Material for sequencing was naive CD4+ T cells from PBMCs. Subset defined: CD45RA+ positively selected. The receptors were gathered from a man aged 18-30 years in good health. Some clones in this sample may be carry-over from other donors' samples.

The gene calls are TRBV7-8 and TRBJ2-2, with TRBD1 identical over 10 bases. Germline V gene sequence: CDR1 SGHVS, CDR2 FQNEAQ. This CDR3 is built from 15 residues. The J segment lost 5 bases and the V segment lost 4 bases, leaving 4 bases of the junction unmatched. The CDR3 loop reads CASSSTGGRTGELFF. The CDR3 DNA is TGTGCCAGCAGCTCGACAGGGGGCCGGACCGGGGAGCTGTTTTTT.

The chain uses TRBV7-2 and TRBJ1-1; 8 nucleotides line up with TRBD1. Germline V gives CDR1 SGHTA, CDR2 FQGNSA. The CDR3 contains 18 residues. The junction had 18 bases not matched to a gene; V was cut back by 5 bases and J by 4 bases. CDR3 coding DNA: TGTGCCAGCAGCCCACGCAGGGGGCGCACGGTCGTGGGCACTGAAGCTTTCTTT. Translating gives CASSPRRGRTVVGTEAFF.